This T cell receptor (beta chain) was identified during a study of blood T cells in healthy people across ages. Regarding the study as a whole: TCR beta diversity was tightly associated with the proportion of naive T cells. Long-lived donors had more naive CD4+ cells and higher diversity than aged donors. Investigators treated diversity estimates from one million T cells as underestimates.

A second about 6 to 11 cycle PCR used barcoded and J-beta primers. TCRdb re-called the 5' RACE reads through MiXCR, storing one row per CDR3 protein. The top ten clones hold over 15% of a sample with about 780,000 distinct CDR3 sequences, about 45% of them seen once. This clonotype has only a few counts. Its antigen is undetermined. Donors were systemically healthy Caucasian individuals from Russia aged roughly 6 to 95 years. The V and J ends lost 4 bases and 5 bases, in that order; junction bases with no gene match: 11. This CDR3 contains 16 residues. CDR1 is SGHRS and CDR2 is YFSETQ in the germline V gene.

The sample taken for sequencing was blood. The receptor's source is a man aged 80 or over in good health. The gene calls are TRBV5-1 and TRBJ1-5; 8 nucleotides match TRBD1. In DNA form, the CDR3 reads TGCGCCAGCAGCCCAGGACAGGGAATGGGAGATCAGCCCCAGCATTTT. Translated, it gives CASSPGQGMGDQPQHF.